Each of the 32 T cell receptor beta chains below was sequenced from the same sample in a study of blood T cell repertoires in COVID-19. The assay was immunoSEQ multiplex PCR, and TCRdb's table has in-frame clones only and misses some. The table has fewer than 120,000 clones, approximately 70% seen once; the top ten hold about 7.1%. Sequenced material: peripheral blood. The receptors derive from a woman aged 55 to 70 with acute or convalescent COVID-19.

V gene TRBV28 combines with J gene TRBJ1-5; no reliable D call. This CDR3 contains 13 residues. The V end lost 4 bases, the J end lost 9 bases, and 13 bases lay between the germline ends. Germline lookup yields CDR1 MDHEN and CDR2 SYDVKM. CDR3 bases: TGTGCCAGCAGTTCCGGATCCGGAGGGCCCCAGCATTTT. This translates into CASSSGSGGPQHF.

This sequence joins TRBV5-1 and TRBJ1-3; 8 positions agree with TRBD1. The CDR3 has 16 residues. The germline CDR1 and CDR2 sequences are SGHRS and YFSETQ. V lost 4 bases to trimming and J lost 4 bases; unmatched junction nucleotides: 10. The CDR3 protein is CASSGAGQGAGNTIYF. DNA of the CDR3: TGCGCCAGCAGCGGAGCCGGACAGGGCGCCGGAAACACCATATATTTT.

The sample holds one count of this clone. The J gene is TRBJ2-7, the V gene TRBV7-2; D might be TRBD1 (5 bases). Trimming cost V 2 bases and J 4 bases, with 15 bases left between them. CDR3 size: 15 residues. Germline loops: CDR1 SGHTA, CDR2 FQGNSA. The CDR3 nucleotides are TGTGCCAGCAGCTTAAGCCAGGGAACTTGGTACGAGCAGTACTTC. This gives the protein CASSLSQGTWYEQYF.

This clone has just one count. J is TRBJ1-1 and V is TRBV7-2; D is perhaps TRBD1 (6 bases). Germline CDR1 SGHTA, CDR2 FQGNSA. The CDR3 extends over 15 amino acids. V was cut by 5 bases and J by 5 bases, with 18 bases left in between. CDR3 protein: CASSLSLQGATEAFF. The CDR3 DNA follows: TGTGCCAGCAGCCTCAGCCTACAGGGTGCGACTGAAGCTTTCTTT.

The rearrangement uses TRBV12-3 or TRBV12-4 and TRBJ2-3; D call uncertain. CDR3 length: 13 residues. V lost 5 bases and J 3 bases, leaving 9 bases between the germline ends. The CDR3 DNA follows: TGTGCCAGCAGTGACACCCGTACAGATACGCAGTATTTT. As protein: CASSDTRTDTQYF.

This clone was observed a single time. This sequence joins TRBV5-5 and TRBJ1-1, with D tentatively TRBD1 (6 bases). Germline V lookup: CDR1 SGHKS, CDR2 YYEKEE (reference sequence). The CDR3 loop spans 13 amino acids. V dropped 4 bases and J dropped 1 base, with 8 bases sitting between them. CDR3 sequence: CASSVDRNTEAFF. DNA of the CDR3: TGTGCCAGCAGCGTGGACAGGAACACTGAAGCTTTCTTT.

The genes are TRBV9 and TRBJ2-3; TRBD2 is a possible D gene (5 bases). This CDR3 contains 13 residues. V was pared by 3 bases and J by 6 bases, with 11 bases between. The germline gives CDR1 SGDLS, CDR2 YYNGEE. The CDR3: CASSAPGSDTQYF. The CDR3 bases are TGTGCCAGCAGCGCCCCGGGGTCCGATACGCAGTATTTT.

This clone has only a few counts. The V gene is TRBV18, the J gene TRBJ1-3; 12 positions match TRBD1. Germline CDR1 and CDR2: KGHSH and LQKENI. The length of the CDR3 is 19 residues. V was pared by 1 base and J by 0 bases, with 7 bases of the junction left unmatched. CDR3 region: CASSPLRDRGPNSGNTIYF. The CDR3 DNA is TGTGCCAGCTCACCACTAAGGGACAGGGGGCCTAACTCTGGAAACACCATATATTTT.

The table lists this clone with a few counts. This rearrangement joins TRBV7-3 to TRBJ2-6, with 7 bases that match TRBD1. With V trimmed by 2 bases and J by 2 bases, 6 bases remained unmatched. Germline CDR1 is SGHTA and CDR2 is FQGTGA. There are 17 residues in the CDR3. CDR3 DNA: TGTGCCAGCAGCTTATCCGGTACAGGGGCTGGGGCCAACGTCCTGACTTTC. It encodes CASSLSGTGAGANVLTF.

This chain joins TRBV6-5 and TRBJ1-1; tentative D call: TRBD1 (5 bases). The CDR3 has 14 residues. From germline, CDR1 is MNHEY and CDR2 SVGAGI. The V end lost 8 bases, the J end lost 3 bases, and 16 bases lay between the germline ends. The CDR3 sequence: CASAGGWGYTEAFF. The CDR3 DNA is TGTGCCAGCGCCGGGGGATGGGGGTACACTGAAGCTTTCTTT.

CDR3 in amino acids: CSVERPGTGRPYEQYF. As DNA, the CDR3 is TGCAGCGTTGAACGCCCCGGGACAGGGCGACCCTACGAGCAGTACTTC. This chain links TRBV29-1 with TRBJ2-7; 9 nucleotides agree with TRBD1. CDR1 SQVTM and CDR2 ANQGSEA come from the germline V gene. The CDR3 has 16 residues. V lost 2 bases and J lost 2; bases outside the gene matches: 10.

This chain joins TRBV19 and TRBJ1-5; 7 bases line up with TRBD1. J was trimmed by 1 base and V by 3 bases; bases with no gene match: 12. The CDR3 consists of 18 residues. Germline V gene lookup returns CDR1 LNHDA and CDR2 SQIVND (reference sequence). CDR3 DNA: TGTGCCAGTAGTATCCTGGGGCAGGGGGTTGGAAGCAATCAGCCCCAGCATTTT. It codes for CASSILGQGVGSNQPQHF.

The V and J genes are TRBV9 and TRBJ2-3; D unclear. The germline CDR1 and CDR2 sequences are SGDLS and YYNGEE. The CDR3 totals 15 residues. V was cut by 4 bases and J by 1 base, with 13 bases left in between. Here the CDR3 reads CASSPRLDGTDTQYF. The CDR3 nucleotides are TGTGCCAGCAGCCCTAGGTTGGATGGCACAGATACGCAGTATTTT.

The chain uses TRBV2 and TRBJ1-5; D perhaps matches TRBD1 (5 bases). Germline V gene sequence: CDR1 SNHLY, CDR2 FYNNEI. V lost 5 bases to trimming and J lost 0 bases, with 17 bases between them. This CDR3 has 17 amino acids. The CDR3 here is CASSSIRETYSNQPQHF. The CDR3 nucleotides read TGTGCCAGCAGTAGCATCAGGGAAACCTATAGCAATCAGCCCCAGCATTTT.

This clone was seen a handful of times. In DNA form, the CDR3 reads TGTGCCAGCAGAGGGGTAGGGGTTCCTGGCTACACCTTC. This codes for CASRGVGVPGYTF. V is TRBV7-8 and J is TRBJ1-2; possible D gene TRBD1, 5 bases. V was cut by 6 bases and J by 7 bases, with 15 bases left in between. CDR1 and CDR2 (germline): SGHVS, FQNEAQ. CDR3 length: 13 residues.

The rearrangement uses TRBV2 and TRBJ1-2; the D is unclear. Trimming pared 3 bases from V and 0 bases from J, leaving 11 bases between. This CDR3 contains 15 residues. Germline CDR1 reads SNHLY; CDR2 reads FYNNEI. In DNA form, the CDR3 reads TGTGCCAGCAGTGATTTGCGGAAGTCTAACTATGGCTACACCTTC. It yields the protein CASSDLRKSNYGYTF.

CDR3 DNA sequence: TGTGCCAGTAGGGCAATGGGGCGACGCAGCTATGGCTACACCTTC. Translated, it gives CASRAMGRRSYGYTF. The V gene is TRBV19, the J gene TRBJ1-2; weak D call: TRBD1 (5 bases). CDR1 and CDR2 from the germline V gene are LNHDA and SQIVND (reference sequence). V was cut by 6 bases and J by 4 bases, with 18 bases left in between. The CDR3 consists of 15 residues.

This chain connects TRBV6-5 to TRBJ2-1, with unresolved D. Per germline, CDR1 MNHEY and CDR2 SVGAGI. Trimming took off 8 bases at V and 3 bases at J, with 8 bases between the two ends. The CDR3 contains 12 residues. CDR3 in amino acids: CASFRIYNEQFF. CDR3 bases: TGTGCCAGCTTCCGTATCTACAATGAGCAGTTCTTC.

The genes are TRBV28 and TRBJ2-6; the match to TRBD2 covers 7 bases. Trimming took 5 bases from V and 2 from J; bases not matched to a gene: 0. The CDR3 has 14 amino acids. Germline assignment: CDR1 MDHEN and CDR2 SYDVKM. CDR3 nucleotides: TGTGCCAGCAGTGGGGGGGCTGGGGCCAACGTCCTGACTTTC. Protein: CASSGGAGANVLTF.

V is TRBV6-5 and J is TRBJ1-6, with 9 positions matching TRBD1. The ends lost 6 bases at V and 10 bases at J; junction bases unmatched: 10. Looked up from germline, CDR1 is MNHEY and CDR2 is SVGAGI. The CDR3 extends over 15 amino acids. The chain's CDR3 is CASRREDRGRSPLHF. The CDR3 nucleotides read TGTGCCAGCAGGCGCGAGGACAGGGGACGATCACCCCTCCACTTT.

The chain recombines TRBV9 with TRBJ2-2; D remains ambiguous. This CDR3 spans 15 amino acids. The V and J ends lost 0 bases and 7 bases respectively, with 13 bases between them. The germline V gene has CDR1 SGDLS and CDR2 YYNGEE. The CDR3 region is CASSVATSSFGELFF. CDR3 in DNA: TGTGCCAGCAGCGTAGCTACATCTAGTTTCGGGGAGCTGTTTTTT.

V is TRBV5-1 and J is TRBJ1-5; weak D call: TRBD1 (5 bases). From germline, CDR1 is SGHRS and CDR2 YFSETQ. The CDR3 is made up of 15 amino acids. Trimming cost V 2 bases and J 4 bases, with 13 bases left between them. CDR3 loop: CASSLKAGSNQPQHF. CDR3 nucleotide sequence: TGCGCCAGCAGCTTAAAGGCAGGGTCGAATCAGCCCCAGCATTTT.

This clone was detected a few times. J is TRBJ1-1 and V is TRBV5-6, with 7 bases that match TRBD1. The CDR3 contains 12 residues. Germline values: CDR1 SGHDT, CDR2 YYEEEE. J lost 12 bases, V lost 4 bases, and 9 bases had no gene match. The chain's CDR3 is CASSTTGQLSFF. CDR3 coding DNA: TGTGCCAGCAGCACCACGGGACAGTTATCTTTCTTT.

This chain joins TRBV18 and TRBJ1-1, with a possible D match to TRBD1 (6 bases). CDR3 length: 14 amino acids. CDR1 is KGHSH and CDR2 is LQKENI in the germline V gene. Between the trimmed V and J ends, which lost 6 bases and 7 bases, there was a span of 18 bases. CDR3 sequence: CASSHREKGGEAFF. DNA for the CDR3: TGTGCCAGCTCGCACAGGGAGAAGGGTGGTGAAGCTTTCTTT.

J is TRBJ1-5 and V is TRBV2, with D perhaps TRBD1 (6 bases). V gave up 7 bases and J gave up 1 base, with 14 bases separating them. The CDR3 is 15 residues long. CDR1 and CDR2 (germline): SNHLY, FYNNEI. The CDR3 protein is CASNGGGRSNQPQHF. The CDR3 region has the DNA TGTGCCAGCAACGGGGGGGGGCGAAGCAATCAGCCCCAGCATTTT.

This chain joins TRBV7-2 and TRBJ2-7, with 10 bases lining up with TRBD1. The germline V gene encodes CDR1 SGHTA and CDR2 FQGNSA. V shed 5 bases, J shed 3 bases, and the junction held 4 bases outside the gene matches. The CDR3 spans 14 residues. The CDR3 DNA is TGTGCCAGCAGCATCGACAGGGGGCTCTACGAGCAGTACTTC. Its translation is CASSIDRGLYEQYF.

This clone was recorded a few times. The V call is TRBV10-3, the J call TRBJ1-6; tentatively, D is TRBD1 (6 bases). The CDR3 has 13 amino acids. Trimming took 8 bases from V and 9 from J, leaving 14 bases between them. Germline V lookup: CDR1 ENHRY, CDR2 SYGVKD. The CDR3 coding sequence is TGTGCCATCGACGGGACAAAGGGTTCACCCCTCCACTTT. Translation: CAIDGTKGSPLHF.

This clone has only one observation. The J gene is TRBJ1-2, the V gene TRBV29-1, with D possibly being TRBD1 (6 bases). The germline CDR1 and CDR2 sequences are SQVTM and ANQGSEA. Trimming stripped 4 bases from V and 6 bases from J, with 12 bases between. CDR3 size: 12 residues. The CDR3 region is CSVAAGVHGYTF. The CDR3 nucleotides read TGCAGCGTTGCTGCAGGGGTCCATGGCTACACCTTC. The full variable domain, in which reference TRBV29-1 and TRBJ1-2 provide the parts outside the CDR3, is SAVISQKPSRDICQRGTSLTIQCQVDSQVTMMFWYRQQPGQSLTLIATANQGSEATYESGFVIDKFPISRPNLTFSTLTVSNMSPEDSSIYLCSVAAGVHGYTFGSGTRLTVV.

A note on this clone: The junction departs from the called germline gene at one end, perhaps through a read error. The DNA for the CDR3 is TGTGCCAGCAGGCAAGAGGGGACTGGAGACGGGCAGTACTTC. This gives the protein CASRQEGTGDGQYF. The chain uses TRBV3-1 (or the pseudogene TRBV3-2) and TRBJ2-7, with D possibly TRBD2 on 6 matching bases. CDR3 size: 14 residues. Germline V CDR1 and CDR2: LGHDT, YNNKEL (reference sequence).

V usage is TRBV25-1 and J usage is TRBJ1-3; 7 nucleotides agree with TRBD1. V lost 7 bases to trimming and J lost 4 bases; unmatched junction nucleotides: 7. The CDR3 is 14 residues long. Germline V gives CDR1 MGHDK, CDR2 SYGVNS. The CDR3 protein is CASTPPGGGNTIYF. As DNA, the CDR3 is TGTGCCAGCACCCCCCCAGGGGGAGGAAACACCATATATTTT.

This clone was observed a few times. The chain uses TRBV28 and TRBJ1-2; D unclear. This CDR3 has 14 amino acids. Germline CDR1 and CDR2: MDHEN and SYDVKM. V was clipped by 5 bases and J by 8 bases, with 18 bases between them. The DNA of the CDR3 is TGTGCCAGCAGTAGGTTCGCAGGATCGCTAGGCTACACCTTC. The encoded protein is CASSRFAGSLGYTF.

This chain joins TRBV6-2 or TRBV6-3 and TRBJ1-1; 7 nucleotides agree with TRBD1. This CDR3 has 16 residues. J lost 0 bases, V lost 4 bases, and 8 bases had no gene match. Germline values: CDR1 MNHEY, CDR2 SVGEGT. CDR3 amino acids: CASSFDRARMNTEAFF. Written as DNA, the CDR3 is TGTGCCAGCAGTTTCGACAGGGCCCGGATGAACACTGAAGCTTTCTTT.